This T cell receptor (beta chain) was found in a study of T cell responses to AZD1222 COVID-19 vaccine. Study-level results: Donor demographics were predominantly white British with a female majority; clonal diversity may be underestimated.

Repertoires were generated with immunoSEQ multiplex PCR, while TCRdb's copy carries only in-frame clones and drops some. The data hold about 85,000 clones, with 88% observed a single time. Worth noting for this clone: No antigen is known for it.

V lost 2 bases to trimming and J lost 8 bases, with 13 bases between them. The CDR3 consists of 13 residues. CDR1 SGDLS and CDR2 YYNGEE come from the germline V gene. This specimen consisted of peripheral blood, obtained on day 0 of MenACWY control vaccination. The J gene is TRBJ1-2, the V gene TRBV9; D possibly corresponds to TRBD1 (5 bases). The TCR was taken from an adult in good health. The CDR3 reads CASSVGTAQGYTF. As DNA, the CDR3 is TGTGCCAGCAGCGTGGGGACGGCACAGGGCTACACCTTC.